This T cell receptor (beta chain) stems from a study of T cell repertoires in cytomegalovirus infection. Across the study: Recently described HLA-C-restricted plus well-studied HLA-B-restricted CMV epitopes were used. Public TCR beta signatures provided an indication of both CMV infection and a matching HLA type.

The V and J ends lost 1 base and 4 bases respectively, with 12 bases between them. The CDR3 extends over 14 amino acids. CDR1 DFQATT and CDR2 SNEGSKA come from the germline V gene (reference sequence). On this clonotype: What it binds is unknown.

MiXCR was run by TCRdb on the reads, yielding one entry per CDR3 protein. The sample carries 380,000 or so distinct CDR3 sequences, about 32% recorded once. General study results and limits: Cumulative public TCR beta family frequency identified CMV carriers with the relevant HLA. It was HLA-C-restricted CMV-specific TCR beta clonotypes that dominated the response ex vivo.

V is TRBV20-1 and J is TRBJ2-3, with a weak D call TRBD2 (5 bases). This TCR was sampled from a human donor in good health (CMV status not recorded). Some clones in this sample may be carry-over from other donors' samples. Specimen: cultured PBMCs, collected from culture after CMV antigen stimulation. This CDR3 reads CSARVGGGADTQYF. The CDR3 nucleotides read TGCAGTGCTAGAGTTGGAGGTGGGGCAGATACGCAGTATTTT.